This is a list of T cell receptor beta chains from one sample in a study of cytomegalovirus exposure and HLA in healthy donors. Generated by immunoSEQ multiplex PCR, the TCRdb table keeps only in-frame clones and is missing some. The sample totals about 54,000 clones. The sequencing input was PBMCs. These receptors were taken from a woman aged 35 to 49 in good health and CMV-seronegative. The CDR3 runs from the conserved cysteine through the conserved F or W.

TRBV15 | CATARTGFTDTQYF
TRBV5-8 | CASSEVPGQIAYEQYF
TRBV5-1 | CASSLVGQGYGYTF
TRBV6-5 | CASSSRGRNGYTF
TRBV4-2 | CASSPGQGWGTEAFF
TRBV19 | CASSPYPGGWTEAFF
TRBV7-9 | CASSLGAMSGTEAFF
TRBV25-1 | CASSETGSRTEDFF
TRBV13 | CASSLDGAAGGSTNEKLFF
TRBV7-2 | CASNKRQGPNTGELFF
TRBV19 | CASSTQQGNYGYTF
TRBV6-1 | CASSLDRGDTEAFF
TRBV6-1 | CASSEGQVTYEQYF
TRBV7-2 | CASSSTGGRYGYTF
TRBV19 | CASSIKARDEQFF
TRBV28 | CATNMVQGSQTQYF
TRBV4-2 | CASSRPGQGARNEQFF
TRBV9 | CASSVGLSGGAAYEQYF
TRBV18 | CASSPGGDNSPLHF
TRBV28 | CASRLAGGRTGELFF
TRBV28 | CASSRDYLRDGYTF
TRBV2 | CASSSLGPSYEQYF
TRBV19 | CASTRTSGSNEQFF
TRBV27 | CASSLRMSYEQYF
TRBV19 | CASSWAEQETQYF
TRBV19 | CASSIEAKRSSDNEQFF
TRBV5-1 | CASSPGTGGPEQSF
TRBV7-2 | CASSLWTAMNTEAFF
TRBV5-1 | CASSFTRADTGELFF
TRBV30 | CAWSVVGGTYEQYF
TRBV30 | CAFPGQGINYGYTF
TRBV5-1 | CASSLELARHNEQFF
TRBV7-3 | CASSISREPYNEQFF
TRBV18 | CASSPRDTGELFF
TRBV28 | CASSSGGVGPSYGYTF
TRBV9 | CASSVGTSGGARETQYF
TRBV4-1 | CASSQDPGVTGELFF
TRBV30 | CAWSVGLAPPRNEQFF
TRBV19 | CASSEGFPPTDTQYF
TRBV7-7 | CASSGNVRETQYF
TRBV10-3 | CAISDRVEAQYF
TRBV18 | CASSRGRGEGYGYTF
TRBV6-5 | CASSPQGMNTEAFF
TRBV23-1 | CASSQSPAVRAGGDTDTQYF
TRBV28 | CASSLKPGLRSTEAFF